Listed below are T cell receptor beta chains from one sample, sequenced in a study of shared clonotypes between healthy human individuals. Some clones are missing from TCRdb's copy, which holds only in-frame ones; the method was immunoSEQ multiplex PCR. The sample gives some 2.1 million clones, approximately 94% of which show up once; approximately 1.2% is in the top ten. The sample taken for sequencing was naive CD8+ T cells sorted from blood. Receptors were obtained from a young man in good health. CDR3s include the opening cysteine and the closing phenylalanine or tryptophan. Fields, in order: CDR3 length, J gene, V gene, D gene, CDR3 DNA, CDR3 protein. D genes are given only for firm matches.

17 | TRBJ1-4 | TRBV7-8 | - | TGTGCCAGCAGCGTAACTCAGGGATACGAACCTAATGAAAAACTGTTTTTT | CASSVTQGYEPNEKLFF
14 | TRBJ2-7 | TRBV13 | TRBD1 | TGTGCCAGCAGCCCGGGACAGATGGCCTACGAGCAGTACTTC | CASSPGQMAYEQYF
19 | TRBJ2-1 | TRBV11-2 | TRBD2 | TGTGCCAGCAGCTTAGACGGACTAGCGAGGGGGTCCCCTTACAATGAGCAGTTCTTC | CASSLDGLARGSPYNEQFF
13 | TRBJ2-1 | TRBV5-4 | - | TGTGCCAGCAGCTTTGATGGGGACAATGAGCAGTTCTTC | CASSFDGDNEQFF
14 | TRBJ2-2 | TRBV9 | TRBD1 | TGTGCCAGCAGGGACAGGGACGACACCGGGGAGCTGTTTTTT | CASRDRDDTGELFF
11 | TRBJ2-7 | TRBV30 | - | TGTGCCTGGAGTGTATCATCCGAGCAGTACTTC | CAWSVSSEQYF
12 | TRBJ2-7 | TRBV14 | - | TGTGCCAGCAGCCACTCGGGCGCCGAGCAGTACTTC | CASSHSGAEQYF
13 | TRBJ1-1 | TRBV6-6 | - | TGTGCCAGCAGTCAGGTCTGGAACACTGAAGCTTTCTTT | CASSQVWNTEAFF
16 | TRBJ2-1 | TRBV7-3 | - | TGTGCCAGCAGCTTAAGCGGACCGACTACTAGCAGTGAGCAGTTCTTC | CASSLSGPTTSSEQFF
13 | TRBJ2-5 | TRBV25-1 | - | TGTGCCAGCAACACGGGAGTCCGGGAGACCCAGTACTTC | CASNTGVRETQYF
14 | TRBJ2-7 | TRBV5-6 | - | TGTGCCAGCAGCTCGGTCAGGTCCACCTACGAGCAGTACTTC | CASSSVRSTYEQYF